The 20 T cell receptor beta chains reported below all come from one sample, sequenced in a study of shared clonotypes between healthy human individuals. Profiled with immunoSEQ multiplex PCR; TCRdb holds only in-frame clones, not every one. The sample yields approximately 720,000 clones, 55% to 75% seen once. Sequencing was done on a sample of memory CD4+ T cells sorted from blood. Subset in this sample: CD45RA-negative fraction. These receptors were obtained from a woman younger than 45 in good health.

Notes on this clone: Within the sample, other DNA sequences also encode this same CDR3. The gene calls are TRBV7-3 and TRBJ2-3; 14 bases are shared with TRBD2. V shed 4 bases and J 6 bases; nucleotides not matched to a gene: 6. The germline gives CDR1 SGHTA, CDR2 FQGTGA. CDR3 length equals 16 residues. CDR3 amino acids: CASSSGLAGGVDTQYF. The CDR3 DNA reads TGTGCCAGCAGCTCCGGACTAGCGGGAGGTGTCGATACGCAGTATTTT.

This clone was recorded only once. The J gene is TRBJ2-5, the V gene TRBV7-7, with D perhaps being TRBD1 or TRBD2 (5 bases each). The CDR3 contains 14 residues. Germline loops: CDR1 SSHAT, CDR2 FNYEAQ (reference sequence). Trimming shortened V by 1 base and J by 5 bases, and 11 bases separated the two germline ends. This chain's CDR3 is CASSLGLGVETQYF. CDR3 coding DNA: TGTGCCAGCAGCTTAGGTTTGGGGGTTGAGACCCAGTACTTC.

The CDR3 region has the DNA TGTGCCAGCAGCCAGCCCGGGGAAGGCCAAATGAACACTGAAGCTTTCTTT. Translating it yields CASSQPGEGQMNTEAFF. The chain recombines TRBV7-9 with TRBJ1-1; D call uncertain. Germline values: CDR1 SEHNR, CDR2 FQNEAQ (reference sequence). Trimming stripped 5 bases from V and 0 bases from J, with 19 bases between. CDR3 length: 17 residues.

J is TRBJ2-4 and V is TRBV4-1, with D possibly being TRBD1 or TRBD2 (6 bases each). Per the germline V gene, CDR1 is MGHRA and CDR2 is YSYEKL. This CDR3 is built from 17 residues. V lost 1 base, J lost 3 bases, and 16 bases lay in between. DNA of the CDR3: TGCGCCAGCAGCCAAGGGGGGCGGGGACCAAACAAAAACATTCAGTACTTC. Translating it yields CASSQGGRGPNKNIQYF.

The chain couples TRBV6-6 to TRBJ2-7; D unclear. The CDR3 length is 14 residues. Germline V gene data show CDR1 as MNHNY and CDR2 as SVGAGI (reference sequence). Trimming removed 5 bases at V and 0 bases at J, with 11 bases between. The CDR3 loop reads CASSPTPSSYEQYF. Written as DNA, the CDR3 is TGTGCCAGCAGTCCTACCCCGAGCTCCTACGAGCAGTACTTC.

This clone appeared many times. The chain carries TRBV2 and TRBJ2-5, with unresolved D. There are 11 residues in the CDR3. Trimming cost V 8 bases and J 2 bases, with 6 bases left between them. CDR1 and CDR2 (germline): SNHLY, FYNNEI. CDR3 DNA sequence: TGTGCCAGCTGGGGTCAAGAGACCCAGTACTTC. The encoded protein is CASWGQETQYF. The full variable domain, rest sourced from reference TRBV2 and TRBJ2-5, is EPEVTQTPSHQVTQMGQEVILRCVPISNHLYFYWYRQILGQKVEFLVSFYNNEISEKSEIFDDQFSVERPDGSNFTLKIRSTKLEDSAMYFCASWGQETQYFGPGTRLLVL.

This sequence joins TRBV28 and TRBJ1-2; 9 bases line up with TRBD1. This CDR3 contains 12 residues. V was clipped by 6 bases and J by 8 bases; unmatched bases: 4. Per the germline V gene, CDR1 is MDHEN and CDR2 is SYDVKM. CDR3 residues: CASRRQGVGYTF. DNA for the CDR3: TGTGCCAGCAGACGACAGGGGGTCGGCTACACCTTC.

CDR3 in DNA: TGTGCCAGCAGTTACTCGATAGCAGGCACAGATACGCAGTATTTT. Protein sequence: CASSYSIAGTDTQYF. The V and J genes are TRBV6-5 and TRBJ2-3, with D uncertain. Germline loops: CDR1 MNHEY, CDR2 SVGAGI. Between the trimmed V and J ends, which lost 0 bases and 1 base, there was a span of 8 bases. The CDR3 is made up of 15 amino acids.

This rearrangement joins TRBV19 to TRBJ2-3; D is uncertain. Germline CDR1 LNHDA, CDR2 SQIVND (reference sequence). The V gene lost 8 bases and the J gene lost 0 bases, with 12 bases spanning the gap. The CDR3 loop spans 14 amino acids. DNA of the CDR3: TGTGCCAGTCAAATGGTGGGTAGCACAGATACGCAGTATTTT. The encoded protein is CASQMVGSTDTQYF. The variable domain in full, completed from reference TRBV19 and TRBJ2-3, reads DGGITQSPKYLFRKEGQNVTLSCEQNLNHDAMYWYRQDPGQGLRLIYYSQIVNDFQKGDIAEGYSVSREKKESFPLTVTSAQKNPTAFYLCASQMVGSTDTQYFGPGTRLTVL.

The chain carries TRBV28 and TRBJ1-4; D perhaps matches TRBD1 (5 bases). The CDR3 contains 14 residues. The germline V and J ends were trimmed by 5 bases and 6 bases, with 13 bases remaining between them. Germline V gene data show CDR1 as MDHEN and CDR2 as SYDVKM. The CDR3: CASSRPLGDEKLFF. The CDR3 region has the DNA TGTGCCAGCAGTCGTCCTCTAGGGGATGAAAAACTGTTTTTT. Full variable domain (outside the CDR3, taken from reference TRBV28 and TRBJ1-4): DVKVTQSSRYLVKRTGEKVFLECVQDMDHENMFWYRQDPGLGLRLIYFSYDVKMKEKGDIPEGYSVSREKKERFSLILESASTNQTSMYLCASSRPLGDEKLFFGSGTQLSVL.

V and J are TRBV11-2 and TRBJ2-5; D unclear. The V gene lost 5 bases and the J gene lost 5 bases, with 24 bases spanning the gap. Germline CDR1 reads SGHAT; CDR2 reads FQNNGV. CDR3 length: 17 residues. The CDR3 DNA sequence: TGTGCCAGCAGCCCCCGGGTCCGAGTGGTCTCCTCGGAGACCCAGTACTTC. The encoded protein is CASSPRVRVVSSETQYF.

The J gene is TRBJ2-2, the V gene TRBV5-6; 12 positions agree with TRBD1. Unmatched junction bases numbered 5, after V lost 3 bases and J lost 5 bases. This CDR3 comprises 16 residues. The germline CDR1 and CDR2 sequences are SGHDT and YYEEEE. CDR3 bases: TGTGCCAGCAGCTCACTGGGACAGGGGGCAACCGGGGAGCTGTTTTTT. This encodes CASSSLGQGATGELFF.

The genes are TRBV18 and TRBJ2-4; D gene unclear. V lost 3 bases, J lost 3 bases, and 9 bases lay in between. Germline V gives CDR1 KGHSH, CDR2 LQKENI. The CDR3 loop spans 14 amino acids. The chain's CDR3 is CASSPEPNKNIQYF. CDR3 DNA: TGTGCCAGCTCACCCGAGCCTAACAAAAACATTCAGTACTTC.

The J gene is TRBJ2-1, the V gene TRBV14; unclear D gene. Germline V gives CDR1 SGHDN, CDR2 FVKESK. The CDR3 contains 15 residues. V lost 1 base to trimming and J lost 0 bases, with 7 bases between them. The CDR3 reads CASSQGLSSYNEQFF. The CDR3 DNA follows: TGTGCCAGCAGCCAAGGTCTAAGCTCCTACAATGAGCAGTTCTTC.

V gene TRBV14 combines with J gene TRBJ1-2; perhaps TRBD1 as D (5 bases). The CDR3 length is 17 residues. Germline-derived CDR1 and CDR2 are SGHDN and FVKESK. Trimming pared 4 bases from V and 3 bases from J, leaving 21 bases between. CDR3 in amino acids: CASSPHPGRAGDYGYTF. The CDR3 nucleotides are TGTGCCAGCAGCCCACATCCAGGACGGGCGGGGGACTATGGCTACACCTTC.

The chain joins TRBV4-1 to TRBJ2-5, with D possibly TRBD2 on 5 matching bases. The J call may be mistaken, given a closer DNA end match to TRBJ2-7. CDR1 and CDR2 (germline): MGHRA, YSYEKL. CDR3 length equals 16 residues. The CDR3 here is CASSQIPRGASYEQYF. Written as DNA, the CDR3 is TGCGCCAGCAGCCAGATCCCCCGGGGAGCTTCCTACGAGCAGTACTTC.

V usage is TRBV5-1 and J usage is TRBJ2-7; TRBD2 is a possible D gene (5 bases). CDR1 and CDR2 from the germline V gene are SGHRS and YFSETQ. This CDR3 spans 14 amino acids. Trimming removed 2 bases from V and 1 base from J, with 10 bases in between. This chain's CDR3 is CASSFGLDSYEQYF. The CDR3, as DNA: TGCGCCAGCAGCTTCGGACTGGATTCCTACGAGCAGTACTTC.

The J gene is TRBJ1-2, the V gene TRBV28; a weak D match, TRBD1 (5 bases). Germline V gene sequence: CDR1 MDHEN, CDR2 SYDVKM. V gave up 8 bases and J gave up 4 bases, with 11 bases separating them. This CDR3 is built from 12 residues. Written as DNA, the CDR3 is TGTGCCAGCGCGGGACCGGTCTATGGCTACACCTTC. The encoded protein is CASAGPVYGYTF.

CDR3 region: CASSELAEAFF. In DNA form, the CDR3 reads TGTGCCAGCAGCGAACTAGCTGAAGCTTTCTTT. The chain uses TRBV7-6 and TRBJ1-1; D unresolved. The CDR3 loop spans 11 amino acids. Germline V gene lookup returns CDR1 SGHVS and CDR2 FNYEAQ. V lost 5 bases and J 6 bases, leaving 7 bases between the germline ends.

The chain joins TRBV9 to TRBJ2-6; D possibly uses TRBD1 or TRBD2 (5 bases each). V was shortened by 0 bases and J by 2 bases, with 9 bases between the two germline ends. This CDR3 has 16 amino acids. Germline V gives CDR1 SGDLS, CDR2 YYNGEE. The CDR3 region is CASSVVGGAGANVLTF. The CDR3 DNA reads as TGTGCCAGCAGCGTAGTTGGGGGAGCTGGGGCCAACGTCCTGACTTTC.